The 18 T cell receptor beta chains below all came from one sample that was sequenced in a study of cytomegalovirus exposure and HLA in healthy donors. PCR used 60 Vbeta primers and 13 Jbeta primers. Some clones are missing from TCRdb's copy, which holds only in-frame ones; the method was immunoSEQ multiplex PCR. The sample has 130,000 to 150,000 clones, roughly 77% seen once. What was sequenced was PBMCs. The receptors derive from a man younger than 40 in good health and CMV-seronegative.

This clone appeared a few times. V usage is TRBV7-8 and J usage is TRBJ2-7, with 7 positions matching TRBD1. The germline V gene has CDR1 SGHVS and CDR2 FQNEAQ. V lost 2 bases to trimming and J lost 2 bases; unmatched junction nucleotides: 9. The CDR3 extends over 16 amino acids. In nucleotides, the CDR3 is TGTGCCAGCAGCTTAACCTACCGACAGGGTACCTACGAGCAGTACTTC. It yields the protein CASSLTYRQGTYEQYF.

The sample holds a few counts of this clone. The chain employs TRBV6-9 and TRBJ1-5; D remains ambiguous. V was trimmed by 1 base and J by 0 bases, leaving 10 bases between them. CDR1 and CDR2 from the germline V gene are MNHGY and SVAAGI. This CDR3 comprises 16 residues. The CDR3 is CASSYLADVSNQPQHF. CDR3 nucleotides: TGTGCCAGCAGTTATTTGGCTGATGTTAGCAATCAGCCCCAGCATTTT.

The chain links TRBV27 to TRBJ1-1, with a weak D call TRBD1 (6 bases). V was shortened by 4 bases and J by 4 bases, with 16 bases between the two germline ends. Germline loops: CDR1 MNHEY, CDR2 SMNVEV (reference sequence). The CDR3 is made up of 15 amino acids. CDR3 amino acids: CASSSNGQWGTEAFF. Written as DNA, the CDR3 is TGTGCCAGCAGTTCAAACGGACAGTGGGGCACTGAAGCTTTCTTT.

This clone occurred a few times. The chain has TRBV29-1 and TRBJ2-1; 8 bases map to TRBD1. Germline trimming cut 5 bases from V and 4 bases from J; bases unmatched to any gene: 1. This CDR3 has 12 amino acids. In germline, CDR1 is SQVTM, CDR2 ANQGSEA. The CDR3: CSVWDRYNEQFF. DNA for the CDR3: TGCAGCGTTTGGGACAGGTACAATGAGCAGTTCTTC.

This clone was counted a single time. The chain uses TRBV15 and TRBJ2-7, with a weak D call TRBD1 (6 bases). The CDR3 is 15 residues long. Germline CDR1 and CDR2: LNHNV and YYDKDF (reference sequence). Trimming removed 5 bases at V and 7 bases at J, with 21 bases between. CDR3 sequence reads: CATSGTGSPIREQYF. The CDR3 DNA sequence: TGTGCCACCAGCGGTACAGGGAGTCCCATACGTGAGCAGTACTTC. Full variable domain (missing parts from reference TRBV15 and TRBJ2-7): DAMVIQNPRYQVTQFGKPVTLSCSQTLNHNVMYWYQQKSSQAPKLLFHYYDKDFNNEADTPDNFQSRRPNTSFCFLDIRSPGLGDTAMYLCATSGTGSPIREQYFGPGTRLTVT.

CDR3 nucleotide sequence: TGTGCCAGCAGTGAGAGGGGACATCATTCACCCCTCCACTTT. Its protein is CASSERGHHSPLHF. The chain has TRBV6-1 and TRBJ1-6; D perhaps matches TRBD1 (6 bases). The V gene's germline CDR1 is MNHNS and CDR2 SASEGT. The CDR3 loop spans 14 amino acids. V was cut by 3 bases and J by 8 bases, with 11 bases left in between.

The rearrangement links TRBV6-5 to TRBJ2-1; 8 nucleotides align to TRBD1. J was trimmed by 0 bases and V by 7 bases; bases with no gene match: 5. The CDR3 has 15 amino acids. Per germline, CDR1 MNHEY and CDR2 SVGAGI. The CDR3 reads CASTRDRSSYNEQFF. The DNA for the CDR3 is TGTGCCAGCACCCGGGACAGGAGCTCCTACAATGAGCAGTTCTTC.

The chain combines TRBV6-7 with TRBJ1-5, with D tentatively TRBD1 (6 bases). TRBV6-7 is an ORF; its function is uncertain. V was clipped by 2 bases and J by 4 bases, with 12 bases between them. The CDR3 is 15 amino acids. CDR3 amino acids: CASSYLGARNQPQHF. The CDR3, as DNA: TGTGCCAGCAGTTACCTGGGGGCGAGGAATCAGCCCCAGCATTTT.

V gene TRBV4-1 combines with J gene TRBJ1-5; D might be TRBD1 (6 bases). Germline V CDR1 and CDR2: MGHRA, YSYEKL. The CDR3 length is 19 residues. The V end lost 0 bases, the J end lost 0 bases, and 18 bases lay between the germline ends. The CDR3 DNA is TGCGCCAGCAGCCAAGATTTTGAACCAGGGGCCCATAGCAATCAGCCCCAGCATTTT. This codes for CASSQDFEPGAHSNQPQHF.

The V and J genes are TRBV2 and TRBJ1-3; weak D call: TRBD1 (6 bases). The CDR3 totals 19 residues. V lost 5 bases and J 0 bases, leaving 23 bases between the germline ends. CDR1 SNHLY and CDR2 FYNNEI come from the germline V gene. CDR3 protein: CASSFSHTRQEISGNTIYF. The CDR3 region has the DNA TGTGCCAGCAGTTTTAGCCACACTAGACAGGAAATCTCTGGAAACACCATATATTTT.

This clone was found a few times. Distinct nucleotide sequences in the sample also encode this CDR3. The rearrangement uses TRBV5-4 and TRBJ1-2, with a possible D match to TRBD1 (6 bases). The germline gives CDR1 SGHNT, CDR2 YYREEE (reference sequence). The CDR3 runs to 14 residues. The V end lost 0 bases, the J end lost 4 bases, and 10 bases lay between the germline ends. In DNA, the CDR3 is TGTGCCAGCAGCTTGGACAGGGCGGGCTATGGCTACACCTTC. It encodes CASSLDRAGYGYTF.

This chain joins TRBV5-1 and TRBJ1-1; 9 nucleotides align to TRBD1. CDR3 size: 14 residues. CDR1 is SGHRS and CDR2 is YFSETQ in the germline V gene. With V trimmed by 4 bases and J by 1 base, 2 bases remained unmatched. This chain's CDR3 is CASSRGQGNTEAFF. The CDR3 bases are TGCGCCAGCAGCCGGGGACAGGGGAACACTGAAGCTTTCTTT.

The chain has TRBV28 and TRBJ1-2; tentative D call: TRBD1 (5 bases). Germline CDR1 and CDR2: MDHEN and SYDVKM. Trimming stripped 10 bases from V and 4 bases from J, with 16 bases between. The CDR3 consists of 13 residues. CDR3 protein: CATGWEGTYGYTF. DNA for the CDR3: TGTGCCACCGGATGGGAGGGGACCTATGGCTACACCTTC.

The chain employs TRBV25-1 and TRBJ1-1, with 7 bases fitting TRBD1. The CDR3 consists of 17 residues. Germline lookup yields CDR1 MGHDK and CDR2 SYGVNS. V lost 6 bases, J lost 3 bases, and 16 bases stayed unmatched. CDR3 region: CASRSALRGKVDTEAFF. CDR3 bases: TGTGCCAGCAGAAGCGCTCTCAGGGGGAAGGTTGACACTGAAGCTTTCTTT.

J is TRBJ2-1 and V is TRBV27; 10 bases align to TRBD2. The V and J ends lost 6 bases and 5 bases, in that order; junction bases with no gene match: 19. Germline V gene lookup returns CDR1 MNHEY and CDR2 SMNVEV (reference sequence). The CDR3 consists of 19 residues. CDR3 amino acids: CASRIEAGGVTSGNNEQFF. The CDR3 DNA reads as TGTGCCAGCAGAATCGAAGCGGGGGGGGTAACCTCTGGGAACAATGAGCAGTTCTTC.

The chain uses TRBV5-1 and TRBJ2-3; TRBD2 is a possible D gene (7 bases). V shed 4 bases and J shed 4 bases, with 16 bases lying between them. This CDR3 is 15 amino acids long. Germline CDR1 SGHRS, CDR2 YFSETQ. CDR3 sequence reads: CASSLLGGQSDTQYF. Written as DNA, the CDR3 is TGCGCCAGCAGCCTGCTGGGGGGGCAGTCAGATACGCAGTATTTT.

This chain uses TRBV5-6 with TRBJ2-1; 8 nucleotides match TRBD2. V shed 3 bases and J 1 base; nucleotides not matched to a gene: 0. Looked up from germline, CDR1 is SGHDT and CDR2 is YYEEEE. This CDR3 region has 14 residues. The CDR3: CASSSSGSYNEQFF. The CDR3 region has the DNA TGTGCCAGCAGCTCTAGCGGGTCCTACAATGAGCAGTTCTTC. Combining the CDR3 with reference TRBV5-6 and TRBJ2-1 gives the whole variable domain DAGVTQSPTHLIKTRGQQVTLRCSPKSGHDTVSWYQQALGQGPQFIFQYYEEEERQRGNFPDRFSGHQFPNYSSELNVNALLLGDSALYLCASSSSGSYNEQFFGPGTRLTVL.

This chain links TRBV10-1 with TRBJ1-2; maybe TRBD1 (5 bases). Germline-derived CDR1 and CDR2 are WNHNN and SYGVQD (reference sequence). The CDR3 totals 13 residues. Trimming removed 4 bases at V and 4 bases at J, with 10 bases between. The CDR3 here is CASSATAAYGYTF. The CDR3 DNA sequence: TGCGCCAGCAGTGCGACAGCCGCCTATGGCTACACCTTC.